A single sample gave rise to the 27 T cell receptor beta chains below, sequenced in a study of T-cell reconstitution after alpha-beta-depleted transplantation in children. Library preparation (for TCRbeta) was performed with unique molecular identifiers. From the PCR reads, TCRdb called clonotypes with MiXCR, one entry per CDR3 protein. The table records approximately 150,000 distinct CDR3 sequences, around 9% of them present only once. The specimen comprised PBMCs, mostly from graft donor cells, sampled 180 days after TCRalphabeta/CD19-depleted stem cell transplant. The source is a female patient aged 2-15 years who had a stem cell transplant for congenital amegakaryocytic thrombocytopenia, so the T cells may come from the graft donor.

At least ten counts were recorded for this clonotype. The chain combines TRBV7-6 with TRBJ2-7; D is possibly TRBD1 (6 bases). V was shortened by 1 base and J by 7 bases, with 17 bases between the two germline ends. CDR3 length equals 15 residues. Germline CDR1 reads SGHVS; CDR2 reads FNYEAQ. CDR3 DNA sequence: TGTGCCAGCAGCTTAGAAGGTCAGGGGTTGGGGGAGCAGTACTTC. Its translation: CASSLEGQGLGEQYF.

This clonotype was detected a few times. The chain uses TRBV12-5 and TRBJ1-6; possibly TRBD1 for D (5 bases). In germline, CDR1 is LGHNT, CDR2 FRNRAP. The length of the CDR3 is 20 residues. Trimming left V 1 base short and J 0 bases short, with 19 bases between. The CDR3 is CASGLDRLGDRSSYNSPLHF. CDR3 coding DNA: TGTGCTAGTGGTTTGGACCGCCTGGGGGATAGGAGCTCCTATAATTCACCCCTCCACTTT.

There are many counts of this clonotype. The V gene is TRBV4-1, the J gene TRBJ2-7, with 8 nucleotides matching TRBD2. The germline V gene has CDR1 MGHRA and CDR2 YSYEKL. The CDR3 runs to 16 residues. The V gene end was trimmed by 1 base and the J gene end by 3 bases; junction bases not matched to a gene: 8. CDR3 coding DNA: TGCGCCAGCAGCCAAGCTACGAGTAGCGGGGTCTACGAGCAGTACTTC. Translation gives CASSQATSSGVYEQYF.

The rearrangement links TRBV7-9 to TRBJ2-3, with D perhaps assigned TRBD1 or TRBD2 (6 bases each). This CDR3 spans 15 amino acids. Germline values: CDR1 SEHNR, CDR2 FQNEAQ (reference sequence). V lost 4 bases, J lost 4 bases, and 15 bases lay in between. The CDR3 reads CASSSTSGAPDTQYF. CDR3 sequence (DNA): TGTGCCAGCAGCTCCACATCGGGGGCCCCAGATACGCAGTATTTT.

V gene TRBV6-6 combines with J gene TRBJ1-2; D perhaps matches TRBD1 (5 bases). The CDR3 covers 13 residues. Trimming took off 6 bases at V and 9 bases at J, with 17 bases between the two ends. From germline, CDR1 is MNHNY and CDR2 SVGAGI (reference sequence). CDR3 sequence reads: CASSTSGSNRYTF. CDR3 coding DNA: TGTGCCAGCAGCACCTCAGGGTCTAATCGCTACACCTTC.

Many counts were recorded for this clonotype. The chain recombines TRBV5-6 with TRBJ2-1; TRBD2 might be the D (6 bases). Germline V CDR1 and CDR2: SGHDT, YYEEEE. V lost 2 bases to trimming and J lost 8 bases, with 8 bases between them. The CDR3 length is 12 residues. The CDR3 nucleotides are TGTGCCAGCAGCTTACTAGCTGATGAGCAGTTCTTC. Residues: CASSLLADEQFF. Full variable domain (missing parts from reference TRBV5-6 and TRBJ2-1): DAGVTQSPTHLIKTRGQQVTLRCSPKSGHDTVSWYQQALGQGPQFIFQYYEEEERQRGNFPDRFSGHQFPNYSSELNVNALLLGDSALYLCASSLLADEQFFGPGTRLTVL.

This clonotype has more than one count but fewer than ten. The J gene is TRBJ2-1, the V gene TRBV7-9; 12 positions agree with TRBD2. Germline CDR1 reads SEHNR; CDR2 reads FQNEAQ (reference sequence). CDR3 size: 16 residues. The V gene end was trimmed by 5 bases and the J gene end by 2 bases; junction bases not matched to a gene: 4. The CDR3 reads CASSPRTSGTYNEQFF. The CDR3 DNA follows: TGTGCCAGCAGCCCCCGGACTAGCGGGACCTACAATGAGCAGTTCTTC.

This clonotype occurred a few times. The V gene is TRBV19, the J gene TRBJ2-3, with 8 positions matching TRBD2. With V trimmed by 6 bases and J by 0 bases, 11 bases remained unmatched. From germline, CDR1 is LNHDA and CDR2 SQIVND (reference sequence). The CDR3 loop spans 17 amino acids. CDR3 coding DNA: TGTGCCAGTAGCCCAACGAGCGGGAGCGTGAGCACAGATACGCAGTATTTT. Translation: CASSPTSGSVSTDTQYF.

The chain recombines TRBV11-2 with TRBJ1-3; D is possibly TRBD1 (6 bases). Germline V lookup: CDR1 SGHAT, CDR2 FQNNGV. V shed 1 base and J shed 3 bases, with 10 bases lying between them. The CDR3 has 15 amino acids. This CDR3 reads CASSLAGAGGNTIYF. For the CDR3, the DNA is TGTGCCAGCAGCTTAGCAGGGGCTGGTGGAAACACCATATATTTT.

V and J are TRBV28 and TRBJ2-4; a weak D match, TRBD2 (6 bases). Between the trimmed V and J ends, which lost 6 bases and 7 bases, there was a span of 19 bases. Germline CDR1 and CDR2: MDHEN and SYDVKM. This CDR3 is 15 amino acids long. CDR3 bases: TGTGCCAGCAGGCCGTCGACTAGGAACCGGAACATTCAGTACTTC. Residues: CASRPSTRNRNIQYF.

This clonotype was picked up many times. CDR3 sequence (DNA): TGCGCCAGCAGCCCCGCGATTGGTGGGGGGACCCTCCACTTT. Its protein is CASSPAIGGGTLHF. This rearrangement joins TRBV5-1 to TRBJ1-6; D might be TRBD1 (5 bases). The V gene lost 4 bases and the J gene lost 14 bases, with 19 bases spanning the gap. The V gene's germline CDR1 is SGHRS and CDR2 YFSETQ. The CDR3 extends over 14 amino acids. The full variable domain, with the rest looked up from reference TRBV5-1 and TRBJ1-6, is KAGVTQTPRYLIKTRGQQVTLSCSPISGHRSVSWYQQTPGQGLQFLFEYFSETQRNKGNFPGRFSGRQFSNSRSEMNVSTLELGDSALYLCASSPAIGGGTLHFGNGTRLTVT.

This clonotype was detected many times. The chain recombines TRBV20-1 with TRBJ1-1; D is possibly TRBD1 (6 bases). V was trimmed by 4 bases and J by 5 bases, leaving 17 bases between them. This CDR3 is 14 amino acids long. Germline V gives CDR1 DFQATT, CDR2 SNEGSKA (reference sequence). For the CDR3, the DNA is TGCAGTGCTATACTCAGGGGCCGAGGGACTGAAGCTTTCTTT. Protein product: CSAILRGRGTEAFF.

This clonotype has more than one count but fewer than ten. The rearrangement uses TRBV20-1 and TRBJ2-7; perhaps D is TRBD1 or TRBD2 (5 bases each). Germline values: CDR1 DFQATT, CDR2 SNEGSKA (reference sequence). With 6 bases removed from V and 2 bases from J, the gap between germline ends came to 11 bases. This CDR3 comprises 12 residues. The CDR3 region has the DNA TGCAGTGCCGGGACGGCTACCTACGAGCAGTACTTC. Translating it yields CSAGTATYEQYF.

The chain combines TRBV6-2 or TRBV6-3 with TRBJ2-3, with no clear D. This CDR3 is 16 amino acids long. The germline V gene has CDR1 MNHEY and CDR2 SVGEGT. The V end was cut by 6 bases, the J end by 1 base, with 17 bases between. Here the CDR3 DNA reads TGTGCCAGCAGCACCATCCTATTGGATGGCACAGATACGCAGTATTTT. Amino acids: CASSTILLDGTDTQYF.

For this clonotype: This may arise from a read error, as a much more abundant clone is one base away. The CDR3 protein is CATPPSVADHNEQFF. The CDR3 coding sequence is TGTGCCACCCCCCCGAGCGTAGCGGACCACAATGAGCAGTTCTTC. This chain connects TRBV10-3 to TRBJ2-1; perhaps TRBD2 as D (6 bases). The CDR3 is made up of 15 amino acids. The V end lost 10 bases, the J end lost 5 bases, and 21 bases lay between the germline ends. Germline CDR1 reads ENHRY; CDR2 reads SYGVKD.

The chain uses TRBV12-3 or TRBV12-4 and TRBJ1-6; 7 bases align to TRBD1. This CDR3 spans 14 amino acids. The V and J ends lost 7 bases and 10 bases, in that order; junction bases with no gene match: 10. The CDR3 loop reads CASTETGFASPLHF. The CDR3 nucleotides read TGTGCCAGCACCGAGACAGGGTTTGCCTCACCCCTCCACTTT.

This clonotype was seen ten or more times. The genes are TRBV5-1 and TRBJ1-4, with D hard to call. Between the trimmed V and J ends, which lost 1 base and 8 bases, there was a span of 9 bases. Per the germline V gene, CDR1 is SGHRS and CDR2 is YFSETQ. The CDR3 extends over 13 amino acids. The CDR3 is CASSLYANEKLFF. The DNA of the CDR3 is TGCGCCAGCAGCTTGTACGCCAACGAAAAACTGTTTTTT. Together with reference TRBV5-1 and TRBJ1-4, the CDR3 gives the full variable domain: KAGVTQTPRYLIKTRGQQVTLSCSPISGHRSVSWYQQTPGQGLQFLFEYFSETQRNKGNFPGRFSGRQFSNSRSEMNVSTLELGDSALYLCASSLYANEKLFFGSGTQLSVL.

In regard to this clonotype: A read error may produce the germline difference seen at one junction end. The V gene is TRBV7-3, the J gene TRBJ2-4, with 7 nucleotides matching TRBD2. Germline V lookup: CDR1 SGHTA, CDR2 FQGTGA. CDR3 length equals 16 residues. The CDR3 DNA reads as TGTGCCGGCAGCTTACAAGGACTAGACTCCAAAAACATTCAGTACTTC. Its translation is CAGSLQGLDSKNIQYF. Filled out from reference TRBV7-3 and TRBJ2-4, the complete variable domain reads GAGVSQTPSNKVTEKGKYVELRCDPISGHTALYWYRQSLGQGPEFLIYFQGTGAADDSGLPNDRFFAVRPEGSVSTLKIQRTERGDSAVYLCAGSLQGLDSKNIQYFGAGTRLSVL.

Turning to this clonotype: One end of the junction does not line up with germline, which may come from a read error. The V call is TRBV7-8, the J call TRBJ2-3; D tentatively fits TRBD1 or TRBD2 (5 bases each). Germline V gene data show CDR1 as SGHVS and CDR2 as FQNEAQ. This CDR3 has 16 amino acids. CDR3 bases: TGTGCCAGCAGCCCTAGGGTGCGCCAGGGAGTCGATACGCAGTATTTC. It translates to CASSPRVRQGVDTQYF. Supplemented by reference TRBV7-8 and TRBJ2-3, the full variable domain reads GAGVSQSPRYKVAKRGQDVALRCDPISGHVSLFWYQQALGQGPEFLTYFQNEAQLDKSGLPSDRFFAERPEGSVSTLKIQRTQQEDSAVYLCASSPRVRQGVDTQYFGPGTRLTVL.

The sample holds a few counts of this clonotype. This chain connects TRBV5-1 to TRBJ2-3; D could derive from TRBD1 or TRBD2 (5 bases each). This CDR3 has 18 residues. The germline gives CDR1 SGHRS, CDR2 YFSETQ. Trimming left V 2 bases short and J 1 base short, with 20 bases between. CDR3 in DNA: TGCGCCAGCAGCTTTGGGGACCGGGCTCGGGGTGGCACAGATACGCAGTATTTT. It codes for CASSFGDRARGGTDTQYF.

J is TRBJ2-3 and V is TRBV6-1; no clear D gene. V lost 7 bases and J 3 bases, leaving 17 bases between the germline ends. The CDR3 is made up of 15 amino acids. The germline V gene has CDR1 MNHNS and CDR2 SASEGT. This CDR3 reads CASTQGHMVTDTQYF. CDR3 DNA: TGTGCCAGCACTCAAGGCCACATGGTGACAGATACGCAGTATTTT.

A few counts support this clonotype. The V gene is TRBV4-1, the J gene TRBJ2-6; D might be TRBD2 (5 bases). This CDR3 spans 16 amino acids. The germline V gene encodes CDR1 MGHRA and CDR2 YSYEKL. V dropped 5 bases and J dropped 3 bases, with 14 bases sitting between them. The CDR3 nucleotides read TGCGCCAGCAGCTATCCCTTCCGGGGTGGGGCCAACGTCCTGACTTTC. The encoded protein is CASSYPFRGGANVLTF.

This clonotype was observed at least ten times. V usage is TRBV7-8 and J usage is TRBJ2-2; D possibly matches TRBD1 or TRBD2 (7 bases each). The V gene's germline CDR1 is SGHVS and CDR2 FQNEAQ. V lost 5 bases to trimming and J lost 0 bases, with 19 bases between them. This CDR3 contains 18 residues. The CDR3 DNA follows: TGTGCCAGCAGCATAAGACAGGGAGGGGTACCGAACACCGGGGAGCTGTTTTTT. It is translated as CASSIRQGGVPNTGELFF.

The sample holds a few counts of this clonotype. The chain uses TRBV6-5 and TRBJ1-2; no firm D call. Germline V gives CDR1 MNHEY, CDR2 SVGAGI. The CDR3 runs 16 residues. V was cut by 5 bases and J by 0 bases, with 16 bases left in between. The CDR3 is CASSHGPIKANYGYTF. The CDR3 nucleotides read TGTGCCAGCAGTCACGGCCCTATAAAAGCTAACTATGGCTACACCTTC.

This chain connects TRBV15 to TRBJ2-1; 11 bases are shared with TRBD2. The CDR3 has 16 residues. Germline V lookup: CDR1 LNHNV, CDR2 YYDKDF (reference sequence). The ends lost 3 bases at V and 5 bases at J; junction bases unmatched: 6. CDR3 region: CATSRISGRAHNEQFF. The CDR3 bases are TGTGCCACCAGCAGGATTAGCGGGAGGGCCCACAATGAGCAGTTCTTC.

In the case of this clonotype: Its ends do not fully match the called genes, so a read error is possible. The J gene is TRBJ2-1, the V gene TRBV12-3 or TRBV12-4, with D unresolved. CDR3 length: 13 residues. The CDR3 region has the DNA TGTGCCAGCAGTTTAGCCGGTTTGAATGAGCGGTTCTTC. Translated, it gives CASSLAGLNERFF.

This clonotype has at least ten counts. V is TRBV5-1 and J is TRBJ2-3; 7 nucleotides line up with TRBD2. Germline V gives CDR1 SGHRS, CDR2 YFSETQ. The V and J ends lost 0 bases and 1 base, in that order; junction bases with no gene match: 5. This CDR3 contains 16 residues. CDR3 in amino acids: CASSLVPTSGTDTQYF. CDR3 DNA sequence: TGCGCCAGCAGCTTGGTGCCTACTAGCGGCACAGATACGCAGTATTTT.